The following is a T cell receptor beta chain sequence with its context. The antigen remains unidentified. The source of the sample is a study of cytomegalovirus exposure and HLA in healthy donors. Overall study: Most genotyped donors, 65% to 90% of 398, had Caucasian-associated genetic ancestry.

Findings of the study overall: CMV serostatus was the sole immune exposure information available. The study assumed roughly uniform donor sequencing depth for presence/absence analyses. Confirmation in vitro established that a few CMV-associated chains were specific for CMV antigens.

Germline-derived CDR1 and CDR2 are SGHAT and FQNNGV. With V trimmed by 4 bases and J by 5 bases, 5 bases remained unmatched. The length of the CDR3 is 14 residues. In the PCR, 60 Vbeta and 13 Jbeta primers were used. Sequenced by immunoSEQ multiplex PCR; TCRdb stores in-frame clones only, minus some. This sample has around 170,000 clones, with 82% found just once. The chain has TRBV11-2 and TRBJ2-5; TRBD1 aligns across 9 bases. The sequencing input was PBMCs. The clonotype originates from a man aged 35 to 55 in good health and CMV-seronegative. CDR3 in DNA: TGTGCCAGCAGCTCCGACAGGGGGAGGGAGACCCAGTACTTC. Translation gives CASSSDRGRETQYF.